This T cell receptor (beta chain) was profiled in a study of shared clonotypes between healthy human individuals. Study-wide findings and caveats: When naive CD4 clonotypes were compared across a few donors, around 5% were shared. Among donors, sharing of clonotypes was expected to be affected by sequencing depth.

It was CD45RO-negative cells, positively selected for CCR7, that made up naive CD8 cells, with terminally differentiated effector memory CD45RA+ cells excluded. The sorted-subset replicate PCRs were given 200 ng DNA, which is around 29,000 T cell genomes. Some clones are missing from TCRdb's copy, which holds only in-frame ones; the method was immunoSEQ multiplex PCR. The table has 2 million or so clones, over 85% seen once; the top ten hold around 1.1%. As for this clone: The antigen is not known.

The CDR3 consists of 13 residues. Per the germline V gene, CDR1 is SGHVS and CDR2 is FQNEAQ. Trimming removed 1 base at V and 6 bases at J, with 9 bases between. The rearrangement uses TRBV7-8 and TRBJ1-1; unclear D gene. Sequenced material: naive CD8+ T cells sorted from blood. The sequence came from a man between 18 and 29 years old in good health. DNA of the CDR3: TGTGCCAGCAGCTTAGAAGGCCCGTCTGAAGCTTTCTTT. It is translated as CASSLEGPSEAFF.